This T cell receptor (beta chain) was observed in a study of cytomegalovirus exposure and HLA in healthy donors. V was trimmed by 4 bases and J by 3 bases, leaving 10 bases between them. Looked up from germline, CDR1 is SGHAT and CDR2 is FQNNGV. This CDR3 has 13 amino acids. Vbeta (60) and Jbeta (13) primers were used in the PCR. Sequenced by immunoSEQ multiplex PCR; TCRdb stores in-frame clones only, minus some. The data hold fewer than 200,000 clones, with roughly 82% observed a single time. The rearrangement uses TRBV11-2 and TRBJ2-7; no clear D gene. The source material was PBMCs. This clonotype originated in a girl aged 2-10 years in good health and CMV-seropositive. CDR3 loop: CASSSILSYEQYF. In nucleotides, the CDR3 is TGTGCCAGCAGCTCAATCTTGAGCTACGAGCAGTACTTC.